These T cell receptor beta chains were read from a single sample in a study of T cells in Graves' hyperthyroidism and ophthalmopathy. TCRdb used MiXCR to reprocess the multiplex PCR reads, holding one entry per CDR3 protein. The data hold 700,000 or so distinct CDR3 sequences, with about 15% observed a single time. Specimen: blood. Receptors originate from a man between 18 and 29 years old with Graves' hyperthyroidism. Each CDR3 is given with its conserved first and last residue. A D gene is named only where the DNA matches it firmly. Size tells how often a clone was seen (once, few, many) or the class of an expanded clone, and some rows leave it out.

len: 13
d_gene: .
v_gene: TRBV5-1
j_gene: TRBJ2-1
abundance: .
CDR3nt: TGCGCCAGCAGCTTGGGTATGTGGAATGAGCAGTTCTTC
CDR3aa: CASSLGMWNEQFF

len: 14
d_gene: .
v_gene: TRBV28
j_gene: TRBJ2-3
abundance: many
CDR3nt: TGTGCCAGCAACCGGGAGTGGCGGGCAGATACGCAGTATTTT
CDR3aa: CASNREWRADTQYF

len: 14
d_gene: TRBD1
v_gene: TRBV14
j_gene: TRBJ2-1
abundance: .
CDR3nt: TGTGCCAGCAGCGCCGGACAGGGGGCTGTTGAGCAGTTCTTC
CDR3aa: CASSAGQGAVEQFF

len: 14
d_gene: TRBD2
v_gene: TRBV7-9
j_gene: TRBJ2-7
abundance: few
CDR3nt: TGTGCCAGCAGCTCGGATAGCGGGAACTACGAGCAGTACTTC
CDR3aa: CASSSDSGNYEQYF

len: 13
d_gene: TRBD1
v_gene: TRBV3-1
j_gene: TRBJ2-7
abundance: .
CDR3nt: TGTGCCAGCAGCCCCCCTGGACAGGGTAAGCAGTACTTC
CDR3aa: CASSPPGQGKQYF

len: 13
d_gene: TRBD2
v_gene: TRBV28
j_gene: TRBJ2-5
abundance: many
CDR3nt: TGTGCCACCCTGAGCGGGAGTCGAGAGACCCAGTACTTC
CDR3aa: CATLSGSRETQYF

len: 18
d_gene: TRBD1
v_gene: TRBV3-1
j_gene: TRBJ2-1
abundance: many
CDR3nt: TGTGCCAGCAGCCAGTCAATCGTCCAAGGACAGGTTCTGGGTGAGCAGTTCTTC
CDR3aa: CASSQSIVQGQVLGEQFF

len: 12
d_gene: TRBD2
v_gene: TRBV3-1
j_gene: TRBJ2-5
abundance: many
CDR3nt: TGTGCCAGCAGCTACCCGGGGGGGACCCAGTACTTC
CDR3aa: CASSYPGGTQYF

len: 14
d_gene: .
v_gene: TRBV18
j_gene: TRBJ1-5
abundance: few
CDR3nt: TGTGCCAGCTCACCAAGGACGGATTATCAGCCCCAGCATTTT
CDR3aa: CASSPRTDYQPQHF

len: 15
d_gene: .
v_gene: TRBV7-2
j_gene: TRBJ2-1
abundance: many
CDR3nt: TGTGCCAGCACCCTACAAGGGGTAGGGCCCAATGAGCAGTTCTTC
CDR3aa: CASTLQGVGPNEQFF

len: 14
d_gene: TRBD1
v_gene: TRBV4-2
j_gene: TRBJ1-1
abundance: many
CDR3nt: TGTGCCAGCAGCCAGGGACAGGCGAACACTGAAGCTTTCTTT
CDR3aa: CASSQGQANTEAFF

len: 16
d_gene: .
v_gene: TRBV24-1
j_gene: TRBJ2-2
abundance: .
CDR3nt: TGTGCCACCGAGGATGGCGGCTTAGCGAACACCGGGGAGCTGTTTTTT
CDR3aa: CATEDGGLANTGELFF

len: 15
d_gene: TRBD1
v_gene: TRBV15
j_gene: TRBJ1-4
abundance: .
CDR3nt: TGTGCCACCAGCAGATCGACAGGGTGGGATGAAAAACTGTTTTTT
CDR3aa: CATSRSTGWDEKLFF

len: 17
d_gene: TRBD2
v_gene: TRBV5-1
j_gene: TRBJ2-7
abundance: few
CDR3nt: TGCGCCAGCAGCTTGGAATCTAGCGGCCTATTAATCTACGAGCAGTACTTC
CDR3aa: CASSLESSGLLIYEQYF

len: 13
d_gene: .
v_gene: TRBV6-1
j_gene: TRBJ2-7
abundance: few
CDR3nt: TGTGCCAGCAGTGACAGACCGCCCTACGAGCAGTACTTC
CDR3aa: CASSDRPPYEQYF

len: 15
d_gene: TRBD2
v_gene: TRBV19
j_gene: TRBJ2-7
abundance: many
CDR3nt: TGTGCCAGTAGTATGTGGGCTAGCGGGAGCTACGAGCAGTACTTC
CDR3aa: CASSMWASGSYEQYF

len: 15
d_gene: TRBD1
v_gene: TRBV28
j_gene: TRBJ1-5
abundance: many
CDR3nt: TGTGCCAGCAGTTTGGGACAGGGGGTGAAGAAGCCCCAGCATTTT
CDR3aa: CASSLGQGVKKPQHF

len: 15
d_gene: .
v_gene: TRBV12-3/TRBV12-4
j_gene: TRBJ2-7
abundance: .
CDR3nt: TGCGCCAGCAGCCCCTCCGTTGCCGACTCCTACGAGCAGTACTTC
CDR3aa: CASSPSVADSYEQYF

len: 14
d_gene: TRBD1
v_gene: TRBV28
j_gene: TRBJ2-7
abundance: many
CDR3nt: TGTGCCAGCAGTTCCTTGGGACAGGTGTACGAGCAGTACTTC
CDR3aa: CASSSLGQVYEQYF

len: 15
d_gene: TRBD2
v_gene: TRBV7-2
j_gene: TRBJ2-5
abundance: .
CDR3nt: TGTGCCAGCAGCTGGGGAAGCGGGAGTTATGAGACCCAGTACTTC
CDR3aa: CASSWGSGSYETQYF

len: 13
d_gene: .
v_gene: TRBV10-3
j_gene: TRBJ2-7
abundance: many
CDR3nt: TGTGCCATCAGTGAGATACAGCTCTACGAGCAGTACTTC
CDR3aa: CAISEIQLYEQYF

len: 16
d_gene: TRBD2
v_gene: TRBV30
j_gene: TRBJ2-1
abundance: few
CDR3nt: TGTGCCTGGATCGGGACTAGCGGGAAGGAATACAATGAGCAGTTCTTC
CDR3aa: CAWIGTSGKEYNEQFF

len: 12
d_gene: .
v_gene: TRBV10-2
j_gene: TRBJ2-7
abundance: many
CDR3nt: TGCGCCAGCAGTGTCGCGCACTACGAGCAGTACTTC
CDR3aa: CASSVAHYEQYF

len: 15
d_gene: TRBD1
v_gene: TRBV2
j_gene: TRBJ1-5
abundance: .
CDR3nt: TGTGCCAGCAATGACAGGGGCTCGAGCAATCAGCCCCAGCATTTT
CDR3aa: CASNDRGSSNQPQHF

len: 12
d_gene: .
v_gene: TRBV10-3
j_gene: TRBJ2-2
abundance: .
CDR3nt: TGTGCCATCAAAGGGATCACCGGGGAGCTGTTTTTT
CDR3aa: CAIKGITGELFF

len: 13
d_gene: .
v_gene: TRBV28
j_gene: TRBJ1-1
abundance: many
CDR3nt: TGTGCCAGCAGCCCCTTGATGAACACTGAAGCTTTCTTT
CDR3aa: CASSPLMNTEAFF

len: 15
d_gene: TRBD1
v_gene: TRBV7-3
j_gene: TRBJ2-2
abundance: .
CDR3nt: TGTGCCAGCAGCTTGCATCAGGGGGCTACCGGGGAGCTGTTTTTT
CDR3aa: CASSLHQGATGELFF

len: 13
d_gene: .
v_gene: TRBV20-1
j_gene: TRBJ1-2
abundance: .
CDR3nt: TGCAGTGCTAGAGGGGGGTCTGCCTATGGCTACACCTTC
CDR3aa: CSARGGSAYGYTF

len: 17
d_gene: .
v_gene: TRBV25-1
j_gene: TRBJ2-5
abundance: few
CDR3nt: TGTGCCAGCAGTGTCGGCGCCCTCCGAAGTTCTGGAGAGACCCAGTACTTC
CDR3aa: CASSVGALRSSGETQYF

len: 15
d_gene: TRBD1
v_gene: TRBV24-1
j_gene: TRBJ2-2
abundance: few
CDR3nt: TGTGCCACCAGTGACCCGGGACAGATCACCGGGGAGCTGTTTTTT
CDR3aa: CATSDPGQITGELFF

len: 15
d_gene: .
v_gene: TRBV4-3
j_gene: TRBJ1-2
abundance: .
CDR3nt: TGCGCCAGCAGCCAAACGAGGAACCATTATTATGGCTACACCTTC
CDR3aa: CASSQTRNHYYGYTF

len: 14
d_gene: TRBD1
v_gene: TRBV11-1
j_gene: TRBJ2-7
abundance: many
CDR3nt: TGTGCCAGCAGCCGGGACAGGGGTTCCTACGAGCAGTACTTC
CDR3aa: CASSRDRGSYEQYF

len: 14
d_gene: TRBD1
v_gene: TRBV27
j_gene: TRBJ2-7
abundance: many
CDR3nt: TGTGCCAGCAGGCAACAGGGGGCCACCTACGAGCAGTACTTC
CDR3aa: CASRQQGATYEQYF

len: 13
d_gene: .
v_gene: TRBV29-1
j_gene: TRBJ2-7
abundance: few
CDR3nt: TGCAGCGTTGAGTACGGGGCAATGAACGAGCAGTACTTC
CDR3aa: CSVEYGAMNEQYF

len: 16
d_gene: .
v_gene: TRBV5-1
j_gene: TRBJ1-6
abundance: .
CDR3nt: TGCGCCAGCAGCCCGGACAGAATTGGCTATAATTCACCCCTCCACTTT
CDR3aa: CASSPDRIGYNSPLHF

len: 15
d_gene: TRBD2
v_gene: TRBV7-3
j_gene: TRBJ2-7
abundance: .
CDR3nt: TGTGCCAGCAGCGGTACTAGCGGGAGGACCTACGAGCAGTACTTC
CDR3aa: CASSGTSGRTYEQYF

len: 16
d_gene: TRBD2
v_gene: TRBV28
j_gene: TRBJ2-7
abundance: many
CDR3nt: TGTGCCAGCAGTCTTCGAGGACTAGAAGTACGCTACGAGCAGTACTTC
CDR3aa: CASSLRGLEVRYEQYF

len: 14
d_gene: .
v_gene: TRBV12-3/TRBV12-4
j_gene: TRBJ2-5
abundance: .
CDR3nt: TGTGCCAGCAGTAGGGCAGGGAATCAAGAGACCCAGTACTTC
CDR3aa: CASSRAGNQETQYF

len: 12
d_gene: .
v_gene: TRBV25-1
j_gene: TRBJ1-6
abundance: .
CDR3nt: TGTGCCAGCAATTCCAATCGTTCACCCCTCCACTTT
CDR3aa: CASNSNRSPLHF

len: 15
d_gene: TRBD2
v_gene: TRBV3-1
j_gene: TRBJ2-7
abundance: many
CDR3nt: TGTGCCAGCAGCCAAGAAGCGGGAGTAGGCTACGAGCAGTACTTC
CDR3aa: CASSQEAGVGYEQYF

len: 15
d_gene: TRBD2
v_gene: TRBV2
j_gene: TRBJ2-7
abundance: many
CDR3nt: TGTGCCAGCAGTGAAGGCGGGGGGAGCTCCTACGAGCAGTACTTC
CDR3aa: CASSEGGGSSYEQYF

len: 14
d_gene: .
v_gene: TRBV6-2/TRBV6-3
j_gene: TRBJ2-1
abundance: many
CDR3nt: TGTGCCAGCAGTTACAAGGGCAGGGCCAATGAGCAGTTCTTC
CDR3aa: CASSYKGRANEQFF

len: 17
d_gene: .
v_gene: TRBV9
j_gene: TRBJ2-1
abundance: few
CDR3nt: TGTGCCAGCAGCGTAGAACCCCTCGAGGCCCTCGACAATGAGCAGTTCTTC
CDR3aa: CASSVEPLEALDNEQFF

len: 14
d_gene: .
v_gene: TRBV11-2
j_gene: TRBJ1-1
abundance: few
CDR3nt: TGTGCCAGCAGAGGCCTTCAGGGTTTCACTGAAGCTTTCTTT
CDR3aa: CASRGLQGFTEAFF

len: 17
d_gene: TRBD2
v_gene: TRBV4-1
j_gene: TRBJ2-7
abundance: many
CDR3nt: TGCGCCAGCAGCCAAGTAGTCACTAGCGGGAGTGCATACGAGCAGTACTTC
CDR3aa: CASSQVVTSGSAYEQYF

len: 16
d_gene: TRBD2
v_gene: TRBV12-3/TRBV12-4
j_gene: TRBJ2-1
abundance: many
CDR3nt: TGTGCCAGCAGTTTCCTAGCGGGAGGCCGGAACAATGAGCAGTTCTTC
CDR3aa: CASSFLAGGRNNEQFF

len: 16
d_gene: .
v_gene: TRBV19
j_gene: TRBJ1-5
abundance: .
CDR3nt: TGTGCCAGTAGTAACCCCGTGACACTAGGGGAACAGCCCCAGCATTTT
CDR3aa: CASSNPVTLGEQPQHF

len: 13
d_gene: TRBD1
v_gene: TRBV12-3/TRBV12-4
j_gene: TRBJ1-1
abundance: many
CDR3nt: TGTGCCAGCACCACACAGGGGGGCACTGAAGCTTTCTTT
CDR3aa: CASTTQGGTEAFF

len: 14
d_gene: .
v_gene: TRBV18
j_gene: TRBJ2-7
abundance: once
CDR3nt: TGTGCCAGCTCACCAGTGAAGAGCTCCTACGAGCAGTACTTC
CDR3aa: CASSPVKSSYEQYF

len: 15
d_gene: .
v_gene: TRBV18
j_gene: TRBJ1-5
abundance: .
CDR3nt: TGTGCCAGCTCATCAGGACCGGGGGGCAATCAGCCCCAGCATTTT
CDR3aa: CASSSGPGGNQPQHF

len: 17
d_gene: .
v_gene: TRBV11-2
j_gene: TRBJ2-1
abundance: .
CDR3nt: TGTGCCAGCAGCTTAGAGTCATACTGGACTCCCGGGGATGAGCAGTTCTTC
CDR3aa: CASSLESYWTPGDEQFF

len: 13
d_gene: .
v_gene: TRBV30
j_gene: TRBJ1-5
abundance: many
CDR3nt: TGTGCCTGGAGTCGAGGGGAGAATCAGCCCCAGCATTTT
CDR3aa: CAWSRGENQPQHF